Listed below are T cell receptor beta chains from one sample, sequenced in a study of beta chain features in type 1 diabetes. The method was immunoSEQ multiplex PCR; TCRdb's version includes in-frame clones alone and lacks a portion of them. The sample records about 220,000 clones, around 9.9% being singletons. The sample was central memory CD4+ T cells from blood. The receptor set was obtained from a man younger than 30 in good health. The CDR3 runs from the conserved cysteine through the conserved F or W. A D gene is named only where the DNA matches it firmly. Not all rows give a size; the values are once, few, many and, for expanded clones, a class.

CDR3 protein,CDR3 DNA,CDR3 length,D gene,J gene,V gene,clone size
CSGRRGVGTDTQYF,TGCAGCGGCCGCCGAGGGGTAGGAACAGATACGCAGTATTTT,14,NA,TRBJ2-3,TRBV29-1,many
CAISDDPNGELFF,TGTGCCATCAGTGACGATCCGAACGGGGAGCTGTTTTTT,13,NA,TRBJ2-2,TRBV10-3,NA
CRGCEQYF,TGTCGGGGATGCGAGCAGTACTTC,8,NA,TRBJ2-7,TRBV25-1,NA
CASSLLPGEKLFF,TGCGCCAGCAGCCTACTGCCGGGTGAAAAACTGTTTTTT,13,NA,TRBJ1-4,TRBV4-1,few
CASSQDFPGQTNQPQHF,TGCGCCAGCAGCCAGGACTTCCCGGGACAGACAAATCAGCCCCAGCATTTT,17,TRBD1,TRBJ1-5,TRBV4-3,NA
CASSQGGLQGYEKLFF,TGCGCCAGCAGCCAAGGCGGCCTACAGGGATACGAAAAACTGTTTTTT,16,NA,TRBJ1-4,TRBV4-3,NA
CASSYPVYRNQETQYF,TGTGCCAGCAGTTACCCGGTCTACAGGAACCAAGAGACCCAGTACTTC,16,NA,TRBJ2-5,TRBV6-6,NA
CASSVDARSHGETQYF,TGTGCCAGCAGCGTAGACGCGAGGAGTCATGGAGAGACCCAGTACTTC,16,NA,TRBJ2-5,TRBV9,few
CSVVWATFGYQETQYF,TGCAGCGTTGTGTGGGCTACCTTCGGGTACCAAGAGACCCAGTACTTC,16,NA,TRBJ2-5,TRBV29-1,few
CASREQAGTNEKLFF,TGCGCCAGCAGGGAACAGGCGGGAACTAATGAAAAACTGTTTTTT,15,NA,TRBJ1-4,TRBV5-1,few
CASSSSGDPSSYNEQFF,TGTGCCAGCAGCTCCAGCGGCGATCCCAGCTCCTACAATGAGCAGTTCTTC,17,NA,TRBJ2-1,TRBV13,many
CASSLAPGQGSGYTF,TGTGCCAGCAGCTTAGCTCCGGGACAGGGGAGCGGCTACACCTTC,15,TRBD1,TRBJ1-2,TRBV7-2,NA
CASSLEPGYDEQFF,TGCGCCAGCAGCTTGGAACCCGGGTATGATGAGCAGTTCTTC,14,NA,TRBJ2-1,TRBV5-1,NA
CASSLDTTGDTQYF,TGTGCCAGCAGCTTAGATACCACTGGGGATACGCAGTATTTT,14,NA,TRBJ2-3,TRBV7-9,few
CASSQDGGETQYF,TGTGCCAGCAGCCAAGACGGGGGGGAGACCCAGTACTTC,13,TRBD2,TRBJ2-5,TRBV4-2,few
CASSVGSPGNTIYF,TGTGCCAGCAGCGTGGGCAGTCCTGGAAACACCATATATTTT,14,NA,TRBJ1-3,TRBV9,few
CASSSTGAGPSDEQFF,TGTGCCAGCAGCTCTACTGGAGCGGGGCCCTCCGATGAGCAGTTCTTC,16,TRBD2,TRBJ2-1,TRBV6-8,few
CAWRDLFNYGYTF,TGTGCCTGGAGGGACTTATTTAACTATGGCTACACCTTC,13,NA,TRBJ1-2,TRBV30,NA
CASSELRPGEQFF,TGTGCCAGCAGTGAGCTTAGACCCGGTGAGCAGTTCTTC,13,NA,TRBJ2-1,TRBV10-3,few
CASRRAGEADTQYF,TGTGCCAGCAGGCGGGCGGGAGAGGCTGATACGCAGTATTTT,14,TRBD2,TRBJ2-3,TRBV2,NA
CASSHRLAGDYEQFF,TGTGCCAGCAGCCACAGGCTAGCGGGAGATTATGAGCAGTTCTTC,15,TRBD2,TRBJ2-1,TRBV14,NA
CASTSGTGSGGYEQYF,TGTGCCAGTACCTCAGGGACGGGGAGTGGAGGCTACGAGCAGTACTTC,16,NA,TRBJ2-7,TRBV19,few
CASSQTWVRDEQFF,TGTGCCAGCAGCCAAACCTGGGTACGCGATGAGCAGTTCTTC,14,NA,TRBJ2-1,TRBV2,few
CASSSSVRTGELFF,TGTGCCAGTAGTTCCTCGGTGCGCACCGGGGAGCTGTTTTTT,14,NA,TRBJ2-2,TRBV19,NA
CASSGDRVSTDTQYF,TGTGCCAGCAGCGGGGACAGGGTCTCAACAGATACGCAGTATTTT,15,TRBD1,TRBJ2-3,TRBV7-2,NA
CASSPSGRETQYF,TGCGCCAGCAGCCCGAGCGGGAGAGAGACCCAGTACTTC,13,TRBD2,TRBJ2-5,TRBV4-3,NA
CASSLDRGNYGYTF,TGTGCCAGCAGCCTAGACAGGGGGAACTATGGCTACACCTTC,14,TRBD1,TRBJ1-2,TRBV7-2,few
CSASLVDIQYF,TGCAGTGCTAGCCTAGTTGACATTCAGTACTTC,11,NA,TRBJ2-4,TRBV20-1,few
CASSLIAGGGETQYF,TGCGCCAGCAGCTTGATCGCGGGAGGAGGAGAGACCCAGTACTTC,15,TRBD2,TRBJ2-5,TRBV5-1,NA
CASSPDRTSPYGYTF,TGTGCCAGCTCACCAGACAGGACCAGCCCCTATGGCTACACCTTC,15,NA,TRBJ1-2,TRBV18,NA
CASSTGGGTALEQYF,TGTGCCAGCTCCACAGGGGGGGGGACAGCACTGGAGCAGTACTTC,15,NA,TRBJ2-7,TRBV18,few
CASSSQQGAADTQYF,TGTGCTAGCAGCTCTCAGCAGGGAGCGGCAGATACGCAGTATTTT,15,NA,TRBJ2-3,TRBV7-7,few
CASSGTGGNQPQHF,TGTGCCAGCAGTGGGACAGGGGGCAATCAGCCCCAGCATTTT,14,TRBD1,TRBJ1-5,TRBV2,NA
CASSAYEGLPYEQYF,TGTGCCAGCAGCGCCTATGAGGGACTTCCCTACGAGCAGTACTTC,15,NA,TRBJ2-7,TRBV11-1,NA
CASSERGQGAGYTF,TGTGCCAGCAGTGAGCGTGGACAGGGTGCTGGCTACACCTTC,14,TRBD1,TRBJ1-2,TRBV2,NA
CASSLNPGGYEQFF,TGCGCCAGCAGCTTAAACCCGGGAGGCTATGAGCAGTTCTTC,14,TRBD2,TRBJ2-1,TRBV5-1,few
CASSEGLAEYYEQYF,TGCGCCAGCAGTGAAGGTCTAGCGGAGTACTACGAGCAGTACTTC,15,TRBD2,TRBJ2-7,TRBV10-1,few
CASSQAGGLTGELFF,TGCGCCAGCAGCCAAGCGGGCGGGCTCACCGGGGAGCTGTTTTTT,15,NA,TRBJ2-2,TRBV4-3,few
CATSHSKGLAGGPIF,TGTGCCACCAGCCATTCTAAAGGACTAGCGGGAGGGCCGATCTTC,15,TRBD2,TRBJ2-1,TRBV15,NA
CASSSQGWDTEAFF,TGTGCCAGCAGCTCCCAGGGGTGGGACACTGAAGCTTTCTTT,14,NA,TRBJ1-1,TRBV7-2,few
CASSLGAGGPNEQFF,TGTGCCAGCAGCTTAGGGGCGGGAGGGCCCAATGAGCAGTTCTTC,15,TRBD2,TRBJ2-1,TRBV7-9,NA
CASSGKAGDTDTQYF,TGCGCCAGCAGCGGGAAAGCGGGAGACACAGATACGCAGTATTTT,15,TRBD2,TRBJ2-3,TRBV5-1,few
CASSPLFGTSTGNEQFF,TGTGCCAGCAGTCCCTTATTCGGGACTAGCACTGGCAATGAGCAGTTCTTC,17,TRBD2,TRBJ2-1,TRBV28,NA
CAWAGLAETQYF,TGTGCCTGGGCAGGGCTCGCAGAGACCCAGTACTTC,12,NA,TRBJ2-5,TRBV14,few